A single sample is the source of the 3 T cell receptor beta chains below, sequenced in a study of CD8+ T cells in alopecia areata. Treatment here: oral pan-JAK inhibitor, 5-10 mg twice daily. It was cDNA, reverse transcribed from extracted RNA, that served as the sequencing template. The assay was immunoSEQ multiplex PCR, and TCRdb's table has in-frame clones only and misses some. The sample contains around 200,000 clones, about 48% of which appear only once. This material consisted of CD8+ T cells sorted from blood, taken at week 24, from a patient treated with tofacitinib. The origin of the receptors is a human donor with alopecia areata.

Turning to this clone: The junction and the germline gene differ at one end; a read error may be behind it. Different DNA sequences within this sample yield the same CDR3. V and J are TRBV2 and TRBJ1-5; D not certain. Germline V gene sequence: CDR1 SNHLY, CDR2 FYNNEI. CDR3 length: 13 amino acids. The CDR3 sequence is CASRVLSNQPQHF. CDR3 sequence (DNA): TGTGCCAGCAGAGTTTTGAGCAACCAGCCCCAGCATTTT.

In its sample, this clone was seen a few times. The rearrangement uses TRBV5-6 and TRBJ1-1; no definite D call. Trimming shortened V by 4 bases and J by 4 bases, and 17 bases separated the two germline ends. The CDR3 runs to 15 residues. Germline V gives CDR1 SGHDT, CDR2 YYEEEE. The CDR3 here is CASSGGLGIGTEAFF. The CDR3 nucleotides read TGTGCCAGCAGCGGAGGTTTAGGGATCGGCACTGAAGCTTTCTTT.

The V and J genes are TRBV27 and TRBJ1-5, with D perhaps matching TRBD1 (6 bases). Trimming cost V 4 bases and J 0 bases, with 19 bases left between them. CDR3 size: 18 residues. The germline gives CDR1 MNHEY, CDR2 SMNVEV (reference sequence). The CDR3 nucleotides read TGTGCCAGCAGTTCGACAGGAGGAAGGAGGTATAGCAATCAGCCCCAGCATTTT. Its translation: CASSSTGGRRYSNQPQHF.